Sequencing of this TCR beta chain was carried out in a study of cytomegalovirus exposure and HLA in healthy donors. Overall study results and limits: The CMV antigen specificity of a few CMV-associated chains was confirmed through in vitro analysis.

To note about this clone: What it recognizes is unknown.

The PCR ran on 60 Vbeta and 13 Jbeta primers. The data were produced by immunoSEQ multiplex PCR, yet TCRdb's version contains in-frame clones alone and is incomplete. The sample carries about 120,000 clones, 7% to 9.5% recorded once. Trimming took 8 bases from V and 0 from J; bases not matched to a gene: 16. This CDR3 is 18 amino acids long. This TCR was sampled from a woman between 35 and 50 years old in good health and CMV-seropositive. The rearrangement links TRBV23-1 to TRBJ1-2; 9 bases are a match to TRBD1. TRBV23-1 is labeled an ORF, and its function is uncertain. Specimen: PBMCs. CDR3 coding DNA: TGCGCCAGCGCCCAAAGAGAGGGACAGGGCTTCTCTAACTATGGCTACACCTTC. This translates into CASAQREGQGFSNYGYTF.